A single sample is the source of the 8 T cell receptor beta chains below, sequenced in a study of cytomegalovirus exposure and HLA in healthy donors. PCR involved 60 Vbeta and 13 Jbeta primers. The table came from immunoSEQ multiplex PCR; TCRdb's copy has only in-frame clones and leaves some out. This table holds about 220,000 clones, 75% to 80% found once. Sample: PBMCs. The receptors come from a male donor in good health and CMV-seronegative.

The chain employs TRBV30 and TRBJ2-3; TRBD1 might be the D (5 bases). CDR3 size: 12 residues. Per germline, CDR1 GTSNPN and CDR2 SVGIG (reference sequence). The V end lost 2 bases, the J end lost 6 bases, and 9 bases lay between the germline ends. The CDR3 protein is CAWSRGMDTQYF. CDR3 nucleotide sequence: TGTGCCTGGAGTAGGGGTATGGATACGCAGTATTTT.

The gene calls are TRBV27 and TRBJ1-5; 12 bases map to TRBD1. Per germline, CDR1 MNHEY and CDR2 SMNVEV (reference sequence). V lost 5 bases, J lost 3 bases, and 8 bases stayed unmatched. The CDR3 loop spans 17 amino acids. The CDR3 sequence: CASSRGQGALLNQPQHF. CDR3 nucleotides: TGTGCCAGCAGTAGGGGACAGGGGGCCCTTCTCAATCAGCCCCAGCATTTT.

The chain carries TRBV28 and TRBJ1-5; 8 nucleotides line up with TRBD1. V dropped 5 bases and J dropped 4; count of bases not matched to a gene: 7. The CDR3 runs to 15 residues. Germline V gives CDR1 MDHEN, CDR2 SYDVKM. DNA of the CDR3: TGTGCCAGCAGTCGGACAGGGTGGAGGAATCAGCCCCAGCATTTT. It codes for CASSRTGWRNQPQHF.

This chain's CDR3 is CASSYGLGYEQYF. Written as DNA, the CDR3 is TGTGCCAGCAGCTACGGACTGGGATACGAGCAGTACTTC. The chain joins TRBV11-3 to TRBJ2-7; tentatively, D is TRBD2 (5 bases). The CDR3 is 13 residues long. V shed 4 bases and J shed 4 bases, with 11 bases lying between them. The germline V gene has CDR1 SGHNT and CDR2 YENEEA.

The chain carries TRBV7-2 and TRBJ1-2; no clear D gene. The germline CDR1 and CDR2 sequences are SGHTA and FQGNSA. The CDR3 loop spans 13 amino acids. V dropped 1 base and J dropped 10 bases, with 13 bases sitting between them. The CDR3, as DNA: TGTGCCAGCAGCTTAGTCGAGGGAGCTACCTACACCTTC. Translating it yields CASSLVEGATYTF.

This chain joins TRBV7-9 and TRBJ2-3, with 9 bases lining up with TRBD2. Looked up from germline, CDR1 is SEHNR and CDR2 is FQNEAQ (reference sequence). The CDR3 totals 19 residues. With 4 bases clipped from V and 1 base from J, the junction kept 15 bases outside the gene matches. CDR3 sequence reads: CASSSRVAGELYGTDTQYF. CDR3 sequence (DNA): TGTGCCAGCAGCTCCAGGGTAGCGGGAGAACTATACGGCACAGATACGCAGTATTTT.

The V call is TRBV27, the J call TRBJ1-1; 8 nucleotides match TRBD1. Germline-derived CDR1 and CDR2 are MNHEY and SMNVEV (reference sequence). The CDR3 has 12 residues. The trim removed 2 bases at V and 10 bases at J, leaving 3 bases unmatched. CDR3 sequence reads: CASSLTRGRAFF. CDR3 coding DNA: TGTGCCAGCAGTTTAACCAGGGGGCGAGCTTTCTTT.

The CDR3: CASGPDSGLREKLFF. The DNA of the CDR3 is TGTGCCAGCGGCCCCGACAGTGGGCTTCGCGAAAAACTGTTTTTT. The chain couples TRBV27 to TRBJ1-4; TRBD1 is a possible D gene (5 bases). The germline V and J ends were trimmed by 8 bases and 8 bases, with 21 bases remaining between them. The CDR3 is made up of 15 amino acids. Looked up from germline, CDR1 is MNHEY and CDR2 is SMNVEV (reference sequence).